This T cell receptor beta chain derives from a study of T cell responses to AZD1222 COVID-19 vaccine. Points from the study as a whole: Among those given AZD1222, only six were seropositive at baseline. Vaccine-associated CD4 TCRs spanned spike, dominant at 160-218 and 743-854. The donor group comprised mostly white British people and more females; the analysis possibly underestimated clonal diversity.

TCRdb's table, derived via immunoSEQ multiplex PCR, lists solely in-frame clones and lacks some. The data show roughly 200,000 clones, around 88% seen once. Worth noting for this clone: Its antigen is undetermined.

CDR1 and CDR2 (germline): SGDLS, YYNGEE. This CDR3 contains 15 residues. V shed 0 bases and J shed 6 bases, with 15 bases lying between them. The sequencing here drew on peripheral blood, taken on day 0 of AZD1222 vaccination. The origin of this receptor is an adult in good health. The rearrangement links TRBV9 to TRBJ1-1; D possibly corresponds to TRBD1 (6 bases). The CDR3 sequence is CASSVESQGYAEAFF. The DNA of the CDR3 is TGTGCCAGCAGCGTAGAGTCACAGGGCTATGCTGAAGCTTTCTTT.